One sample yielded the 22 T cell receptor beta chains listed below, sequenced in a study of T cells in localized non-small cell lung cancer. TCRdb's copy holds only in-frame clones and misses some; the assay was immunoSEQ multiplex PCR. The sample shows about 30,000 clones, roughly 87% of them seen only once. The sequencing here drew on peripheral blood, taken before any cancer treatment. These receptors were taken from a woman between 35 and 70 years old with stage I lung adenocarcinoma.

The rearrangement links TRBV15 to TRBJ1-5; a possible D gene is TRBD1 (6 bases). CDR1 is LNHNV and CDR2 is YYDKDF in the germline V gene (reference sequence). V was shortened by 6 bases and J by 1 base, with 16 bases between the two germline ends. The CDR3 spans 16 residues. The CDR3 loop is CATRPLGGGSNQPQHF. The CDR3, as DNA: TGTGCCACCAGACCTCTAGGGGGGGGGAGCAATCAGCCCCAGCATTTT.

The V and J genes are TRBV7-9 and TRBJ2-2; D is possibly TRBD1 (6 bases). V lost 4 bases, J lost 2 bases, and 11 bases lay in between. The CDR3 loop spans 15 amino acids. Germline V gene lookup returns CDR1 SEHNR and CDR2 FQNEAQ (reference sequence). The CDR3: CASSSQGGNTGELFF. In DNA, the CDR3 is TGTGCCAGCAGCTCGCAAGGGGGTAACACCGGGGAGCTGTTTTTT.

The rearrangement links TRBV13 to TRBJ1-1, with D unclear. Germline values: CDR1 PRHDT, CDR2 FYEKMQ (reference sequence). Trimming shortened V by 1 base and J by 0 bases, and 9 bases separated the two germline ends. The CDR3 loop spans 15 amino acids. The CDR3: CASSLVTGMNTEAFF. CDR3 in DNA: TGTGCCAGCAGCTTAGTGACGGGTATGAACACTGAAGCTTTCTTT.

This clone appeared a single time. The chain combines TRBV19 with TRBJ2-1; TRBD2 agrees at 7 bases. The V gene's germline CDR1 is LNHDA and CDR2 SQIVND (reference sequence). V was pared by 5 bases and J by 7 bases, with 11 bases of the junction left unmatched. The CDR3 covers 15 residues. CDR3 coding DNA: TGTGCCAGTAGTCTCTGGGGAGGGACCGTGAATGAGCAGTTCTTC. It is translated as CASSLWGGTVNEQFF.

The table lists this clone with a few counts. V gene TRBV20-1 combines with J gene TRBJ1-1; D is unresolved. Trimming left V 7 bases short and J 4 bases short, with 10 bases between. Germline V lookup: CDR1 DFQATT, CDR2 SNEGSKA (reference sequence). The CDR3 runs 11 residues. DNA of the CDR3: TGCAGTGTTGGGGAGGGCACTGAAGCTTTCTTT. Its translation: CSVGEGTEAFF.

The chain recombines TRBV5-1 with TRBJ2-5; the D gene is possibly TRBD2 (5 bases). Trimming stripped 0 bases from V and 0 bases from J, with 6 bases between. The CDR3 has 14 residues. Germline V CDR1 and CDR2: SGHRS, YFSETQ. CDR3 in amino acids: CASSLGEYQETQYF. Written as DNA, the CDR3 is TGCGCCAGCAGCTTGGGGGAGTACCAAGAGACCCAGTACTTC.

This rearrangement joins TRBV5-1 to TRBJ1-2, with 8 bases fitting TRBD1. CDR1 is SGHRS, CDR2 YFSETQ, per germline. The CDR3 extends over 13 amino acids. V lost 4 bases to trimming and J lost 8 bases; unmatched junction nucleotides: 7. Here the CDR3 DNA reads TGCGCCAGCAGCGAGGGGACAGGTTGGGGCTACACCTTC. It specifies CASSEGTGWGYTF.

The chain links TRBV19 to TRBJ2-2; D might be TRBD1 or TRBD2, each matching 6 bases. Germline-derived CDR1 and CDR2 are LNHDA and SQIVND (reference sequence). This CDR3 has 15 residues. V was pared by 1 base and J by 3 bases, with 9 bases between. CDR3 nucleotides: TGTGCCAGTAGTATAGCGGGGGCCTACACCGGGGAGCTGTTTTTT. Translation: CASSIAGAYTGELFF.

This clone was observed once. V usage is TRBV5-1 and J usage is TRBJ1-3; D might be TRBD1 (6 bases). Trimming stripped 4 bases from V and 0 bases from J, with 14 bases between. The germline V gene has CDR1 SGHRS and CDR2 YFSETQ. This CDR3 contains 16 residues. The CDR3 nucleotides read TGCGCCAGCAGCCCGGGGGACAACTACTCTGGAAACACCATATATTTT. Protein: CASSPGDNYSGNTIYF.

The chain combines TRBV2 with TRBJ2-6; unclear D gene. The CDR3 runs to 16 residues. V lost 2 bases and J lost 0, with 8 bases in between. The germline V gene has CDR1 SNHLY and CDR2 FYNNEI. The CDR3 loop is CASSEMVLSGANVLTF. For the CDR3, the DNA is TGTGCCAGCAGTGAAATGGTCCTCTCTGGGGCCAACGTCCTGACTTTC.

The chain carries TRBV5-8 and TRBJ2-1; 9 bases line up with TRBD1. Per germline, CDR1 SGHTS and CDR2 YDEGEE. CDR3 length: 15 residues. Trimming took 4 bases from V and 8 from J; bases not matched to a gene: 10. CDR3 protein: CASSPRGQGKDEQFF. DNA for the CDR3: TGTGCCAGCAGCCCGAGGGGACAGGGTAAGGATGAGCAGTTCTTC.

This rearrangement joins TRBV7-3 to TRBJ2-2; 7 bases map to TRBD1. Germline loops: CDR1 SGHTA, CDR2 FQGTGA. V trimming: 5 bases; J trimming: 5 bases; junction bases outside the gene matches: 8. CDR3 length: 15 amino acids. CDR3 loop: CASSHRGGRTGELFF. The CDR3 DNA is TGTGCCAGCAGCCACAGGGGTGGTCGTACCGGGGAGCTGTTTTTT.

This chain joins TRBV6-1 and TRBJ1-2; TRBD1 might be the D (6 bases). V was pared by 7 bases and J by 8 bases, with 14 bases between. This CDR3 comprises 12 residues. Looked up from germline, CDR1 is MNHNS and CDR2 is SASEGT. The CDR3 coding sequence is TGTGCCAGCACAGAAGGGGGGCTCGGCTACACCTTC. Translated: CASTEGGLGYTF.

The rearrangement links TRBV9 to TRBJ2-1; 7 bases are shared with TRBD2. V dropped 1 base and J dropped 9; count of bases not matched to a gene: 4. This CDR3 region has 13 residues. Germline CDR1 SGDLS, CDR2 YYNGEE. The CDR3, as DNA: TGTGCCAGCAGCGTAAGCGGGGTCCTTGAGCAGTTCTTC. As protein: CASSVSGVLEQFF.

This chain uses TRBV2 with TRBJ2-7, with a tentative D call TRBD1 (5 bases). This CDR3 contains 14 residues. Trimming pared 3 bases from V and 3 bases from J, leaving 12 bases between. CDR1 and CDR2 (germline): SNHLY, FYNNEI. The CDR3 coding sequence is TGTGCCAGCAGTGACGAACAGGCCAGCTACGAGCAGTACTTC. It is translated as CASSDEQASYEQYF.

The genes are TRBV6-6 and TRBJ2-7; D ambiguous. Between the trimmed V and J ends, which lost 4 bases and 0 bases, there was a span of 13 bases. Germline-derived CDR1 and CDR2 are MNHNY and SVGAGI (reference sequence). The CDR3 consists of 15 residues. The CDR3 sequence is CASSSGRPSSYEQYF. CDR3 DNA: TGTGCCAGCAGTTCCGGACGCCCGAGCTCCTACGAGCAGTACTTC.

The chain links TRBV10-3 to TRBJ2-5; D is perhaps TRBD1 (6 bases). The J call may be in error: the DNA end matches TRBJ2-7 better. Germline-derived CDR1 and CDR2 are ENHRY and SYGVKD. This CDR3 comprises 13 residues. DNA of the CDR3: TGTGCCATCCGGGACATGGGATACTACGAGCAGTACTTC. Its translation is CAIRDMGYYEQYF.

This chain links TRBV5-1 with TRBJ2-5; D not resolved. This CDR3 has 17 amino acids. CDR1 and CDR2 (germline): SGHRS, YFSETQ. V lost 0 bases to trimming and J lost 5 bases, with 20 bases between them. The CDR3 DNA follows: TGCGCCAGCAGCTTGGGGGTTTCGCTGCCCCAAGCGGAGACCCAGTACTTC. Its translation: CASSLGVSLPQAETQYF. Drawing the rest from reference TRBV5-1 and TRBJ2-5, the complete variable domain is KAGVTQTPRYLIKTRGQQVTLSCSPISGHRSVSWYQQTPGQGLQFLFEYFSETQRNKGNFPGRFSGRQFSNSRSEMNVSTLELGDSALYLCASSLGVSLPQAETQYFGPGTRLLVL.

The J gene is TRBJ1-1, the V gene TRBV11-2, with D perhaps TRBD1 (6 bases). The CDR3 spans 14 residues. Looked up from germline, CDR1 is SGHAT and CDR2 is FQNNGV. The V and J ends lost 2 bases and 5 bases respectively, with 12 bases between them. CDR3 bases: TGTGCCAGCAGCTTAAGGGGGGGGGCGACTGAAGCTTTCTTT. Translating gives CASSLRGGATEAFF.

The gene calls are TRBV19 and TRBJ1-1, with 7 positions matching TRBD1. This CDR3 spans 14 amino acids. The V segment lost 5 bases and the J segment 0 bases; nucleotides outside the gene matches: 3. Germline values: CDR1 LNHDA, CDR2 SQIVND (reference sequence). The CDR3 bases are TGTGCCAGTAGTCAGGGGGGTATGAACACTGAAGCTTTCTTT. It yields the protein CASSQGGMNTEAFF. The whole variable domain, filled in from reference TRBV19 and TRBJ1-1, reads DGGITQSPKYLFRKEGQNVTLSCEQNLNHDAMYWYRQDPGQGLRLIYYSQIVNDFQKGDIAEGYSVSREKKESFPLTVTSAQKNPTAFYLCASSQGGMNTEAFFGQGTRLTVV.

This sequence joins TRBV7-9 and TRBJ2-7; D unclear. There are 14 residues in the CDR3. V lost 2 bases, J lost 0 bases, and 8 bases lay in between. Germline values: CDR1 SEHNR, CDR2 FQNEAQ (reference sequence). Here the CDR3 DNA reads TGTGCCAGCAGCTTACAGCGTAGCTCCTACGAGCAGTACTTC. As protein: CASSLQRSSYEQYF.

J is TRBJ1-6 and V is TRBV7-9; D gene uncertain. Germline V lookup: CDR1 SEHNR, CDR2 FQNEAQ (reference sequence). The CDR3 loop spans 12 amino acids. Trimming stripped 2 bases from V and 7 bases from J, with 3 bases between. As DNA, the CDR3 is TGTGCCAGCAGCTTAATGAATTCACCCCTCCACTTT. It codes for CASSLMNSPLHF.